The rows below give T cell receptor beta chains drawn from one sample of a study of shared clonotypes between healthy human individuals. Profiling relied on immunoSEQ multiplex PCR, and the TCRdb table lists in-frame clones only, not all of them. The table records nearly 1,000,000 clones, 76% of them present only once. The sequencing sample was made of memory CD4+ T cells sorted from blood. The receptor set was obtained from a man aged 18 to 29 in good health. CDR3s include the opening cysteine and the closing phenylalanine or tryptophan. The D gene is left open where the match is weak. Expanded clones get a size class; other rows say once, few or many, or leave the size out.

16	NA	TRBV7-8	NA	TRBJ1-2	CASSSPQHGFNYGYTF	TGTGCCAGCAGCTCCCCTCAACACGGGTTTAACTATGGCTACACCTTC
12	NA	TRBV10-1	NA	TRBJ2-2	CATGSNTGELFF	TGCGCCACGGGTTCAAACACCGGGGAGCTGTTTTTT
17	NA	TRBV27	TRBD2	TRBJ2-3	CASSLSYQRGFGDTQYF	TGTGCCAGCAGTTTATCGTACCAGCGGGGGTTCGGAGATACGCAGTATTTT
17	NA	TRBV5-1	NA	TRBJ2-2	CASSSSPARDPSGELFF	TGCGCCAGCAGCTCCAGTCCGGCCAGAGACCCATCCGGGGAGCTGTTTTTT
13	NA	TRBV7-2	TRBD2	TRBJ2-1	CASSFRLAGAGFF	TGTGCCAGCAGCTTCCGACTAGCGGGGGCGGGGTTCTTC
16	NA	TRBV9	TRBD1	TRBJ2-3	CASSPPGQAGRHTQYF	TGTGCCAGCAGCCCCCCGGGACAGGCGGGCCGTCATACGCAGTATTTT
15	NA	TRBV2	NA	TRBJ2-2	CATTFQGGVAGELFF	TGTGCCACCACATTCCAGGGCGGGGTAGCCGGGGAGCTGTTTTTT
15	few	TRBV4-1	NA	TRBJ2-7	CASSPGPFRSYEQYF	TGCGCCAGCAGTCCGGGACCCTTTCGCTCCTACGAGCAGTACTTC
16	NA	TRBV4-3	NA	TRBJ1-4	CASSQDEVGLSEKLFF	TGCGCCAGCAGCCAAGATGAGGTGGGGTTAAGTGAAAAACTGTTTTTT
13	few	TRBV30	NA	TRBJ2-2	CAWSEDFTGELFF	TGTGCCTGGAGTGAGGATTTCACCGGGGAGCTGTTTTTT
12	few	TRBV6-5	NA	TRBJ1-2	CASRGPGYGYTF	TGTGCCAGCAGGGGGCCAGGCTATGGCTACACCTTC
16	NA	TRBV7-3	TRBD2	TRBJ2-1	CASSLFHSGGNNEQFF	TGTGCCAGCAGCTTATTTCATAGCGGGGGTAACAATGAGCAGTTCTTC
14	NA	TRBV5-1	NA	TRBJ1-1	CASSLERANTEAFF	TGCGCCAGCAGCTTGGAAAGGGCGAACACTGAAGCTTTCTTT
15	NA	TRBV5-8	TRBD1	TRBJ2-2	CASSFGDRAPGELFF	TGTGCCAGCAGCTTTGGGGACAGGGCACCCGGGGAGCTGTTTTTT
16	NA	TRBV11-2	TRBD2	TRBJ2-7	CASSPPGLAGVYEQYF	TGTGCCAGCAGCCCCCCGGGACTAGCGGGAGTTTACGAGCAGTACTTC
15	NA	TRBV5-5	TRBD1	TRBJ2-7	CASSLGQGVTYEQYF	TGTGCCAGCAGCCTAGGACAGGGGGTAACCTACGAGCAGTACTTC
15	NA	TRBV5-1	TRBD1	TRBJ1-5	CASSWGTGGNQPQHF	TGCGCCAGCAGCTGGGGGACAGGCGGAAATCAGCCCCAGCATTTT
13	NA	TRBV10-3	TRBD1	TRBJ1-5	CAISTGEIQPQHF	TGTGCCATCAGTACAGGGGAAATTCAGCCCCAGCATTTT
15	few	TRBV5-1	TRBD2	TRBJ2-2	CASSPASGSTGELFF	TGCGCCAGCAGCCCCGCTAGCGGGAGCACCGGGGAGCTGTTTTTT
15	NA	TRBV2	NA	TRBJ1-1	CASSDRGIMNTEAFF	TGTGCCAGCAGTGACAGGGGAATCATGAACACTGAAGCTTTCTTT
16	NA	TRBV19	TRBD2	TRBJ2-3	CASSPRGGGYTDTQYF	TGTGCCAGCTCACCACGGGGGGGAGGATACACAGATACGCAGTATTTT
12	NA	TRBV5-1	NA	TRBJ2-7	CASRDWTDEQYF	TGCGCCAGCAGGGATTGGACGGACGAGCAGTACTTC
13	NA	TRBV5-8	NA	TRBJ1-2	CASSVNRVYGYTF	TGTGCCAGCAGCGTAAACAGGGTCTATGGCTACACCTTC
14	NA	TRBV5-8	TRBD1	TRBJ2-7	CASSLGGQGYEQYF	TGTGCCAGCAGCTTGGGGGGACAGGGGTACGAGCAGTACTTC
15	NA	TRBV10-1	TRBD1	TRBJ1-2	CASREKDRASLGYTF	TGCGCCAGCAGAGAAAAAGACAGGGCATCTTTAGGCTACACCTTC
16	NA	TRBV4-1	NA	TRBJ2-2	CASSQGAGTNTGELFF	TGCGCCAGCAGCCAAGGTGCCGGGACGAACACCGGGGAGCTGTTTTTT
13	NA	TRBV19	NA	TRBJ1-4	CASSRDINEKLFF	TGTGCCAGCTCCCGGGACATAAATGAAAAACTGTTTTTT
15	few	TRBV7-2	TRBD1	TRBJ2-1	CASSLSYRGYNEQFF	TGTGCCAGCAGCTTAAGCTACAGGGGTTACAATGAGCAGTTCTTC
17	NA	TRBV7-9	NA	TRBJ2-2	CASSLGVGSLNTGELFF	TGTGCCAGCAGCTTAGGGGTAGGATCCCTGAACACCGGGGAGCTGTTTTTT
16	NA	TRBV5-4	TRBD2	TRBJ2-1	CASSLGLAGARNEQFF	TGTGCCAGCAGCTTGGGACTAGCGGGAGCGAGGAATGAGCAGTTCTTC
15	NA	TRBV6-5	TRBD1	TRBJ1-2	CASSGGDRGGRGYTF	TGTGCCAGCAGTGGAGGGGACAGGGGCGGTCGTGGCTACACCTTC
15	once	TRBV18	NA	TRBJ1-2	CASSPRGGQDYGYTF	TGTGCCAGCTCACCAAGGGGGGGGCAGGACTATGGCTACACCTTC
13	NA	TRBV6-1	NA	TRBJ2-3	CASSSGAYYTQYF	TGTGCCAGCAGCTCCGGGGCCTATTATACGCAGTATTTT
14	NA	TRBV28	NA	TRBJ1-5	CASSQGTLSQPQHF	TGTGCCAGCAGTCAAGGGACGCTTAGTCAGCCCCAGCATTTT
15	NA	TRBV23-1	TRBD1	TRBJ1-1	CASSQILQGVAEAFF	TGCGCCAGCAGTCAGATTCTTCAGGGGGTGGCTGAAGCTTTCTTT